One sample yielded the 20 T cell receptor beta chains listed below, sequenced in a study of neurological immune-mediated disorders. In TCRdb, the 5' RACE reads were re-called with MiXCR into one record per CDR3 protein. This sample carries approximately 39,000 distinct CDR3 sequences, just under 7.5% of them seen once, and the ten largest clones take just over 5.5%. Sequencing used CD4+ T cells from blood. The receptors here all came from a man aged 50 or older in good health.

This clonotype was seen repeatedly, ten times or more. The V gene is TRBV18, the J gene TRBJ2-5, with 12 bases aligning to TRBD2. V was clipped by 2 bases and J by 6 bases; unmatched bases: 10. The germline gives CDR1 KGHSH, CDR2 LQKENI. The CDR3 consists of 17 residues. In nucleotides, the CDR3 is TGTGCCAGCTCACCAGGCCTAGCGGGAGGGCCCGGGAAGACCCAGTACTTC. This translates into CASSPGLAGGPGKTQYF.

This clonotype was counted ten times or more. The chain carries TRBV20-1 and TRBJ2-7, with TRBD1 matching over 7 bases. The CDR3 totals 13 residues. Germline V gene lookup returns CDR1 DFQATT and CDR2 SNEGSKA (reference sequence). The junction had 9 bases not matched to a gene; V was cut back by 6 bases and J by 4 bases. CDR3 residues: CSALGGAGYEQYF. DNA for the CDR3: TGCAGTGCGTTAGGGGGCGCCGGTTACGAGCAGTACTTC.

In its sample, this clonotype was seen many times. The chain employs TRBV6-2 or TRBV6-3 and TRBJ2-2; D remains ambiguous. This CDR3 is 11 amino acids long. Germline lookup yields CDR1 MNHEY and CDR2 SVGEGT. Deletions cut 8 bases from V and 2 bases from J, with 3 bases between. The CDR3 loop is CASANTGELFF. The CDR3 coding sequence is TGTGCCAGCGCCAACACCGGGGAGCTGTTTTTT.

This clonotype was recorded many times. The genes are TRBV11-2 and TRBJ1-1; 8 nucleotides match TRBD1. After removal of 3 bases from V and 5 bases from J, the junction contained 5 bases not matched to a gene. The germline gives CDR1 SGHAT, CDR2 FQNNGV. The CDR3 sequence is 14 residues long. In nucleotides, the CDR3 is TGTGCCAGCAGCTTCGGACAGGGAGAAACTGAAGCTTTCTTT. Protein sequence: CASSFGQGETEAFF. The full variable domain, its missing parts supplied by reference TRBV11-2 and TRBJ1-1, is EAGVAQSPRYKIIEKRQSVAFWCNPISGHATLYWYQQILGQGPKLLIQFQNNGVVDDSQLPKDRFSAERLKGVDSTLKIQPAKLEDSAVYLCASSFGQGETEAFFGQGTRLTVV.

This clonotype is medium-sized in the sample. The J gene is TRBJ1-1, the V gene TRBV27, with D unresolved. Germline loops: CDR1 MNHEY, CDR2 SMNVEV (reference sequence). The V end was cut by 7 bases, the J end by 6 bases, with 9 bases between. The CDR3 is 11 residues long. CDR3 region: CASMGYAEAFF. DNA for the CDR3: TGTGCCAGCATGGGATACGCTGAAGCTTTCTTT.

This clonotype has at least ten counts. The rearrangement links TRBV5-1 to TRBJ2-2; 7 bases are a match to TRBD2. This CDR3 comprises 15 residues. V shed 5 bases, J shed 6 bases, and the junction held 10 bases outside the gene matches. Germline V lookup: CDR1 SGHRS, CDR2 YFSETQ. CDR3 amino acids: CASRGGPGAAGELFF. The CDR3 bases are TGCGCCAGCAGGGGAGGGCCGGGAGCGGCCGGGGAGCTGTTTTTT.

In this sample, this clonotype turned up many times. The chain carries TRBV7-2 and TRBJ2-7; D not certain. V dropped 5 bases and J dropped 4 bases, with 12 bases sitting between them. The CDR3 is made up of 13 amino acids. CDR1 and CDR2 from the germline V gene are SGHTA and FQGNSA. CDR3 bases: TGTGCCAGCAGCCCCGACCCGAGTTACGAGCAGTACTTC. Encoded protein: CASSPDPSYEQYF.

Many counts were recorded for this clonotype. The chain recombines TRBV5-1 with TRBJ2-7; 12 nucleotides match TRBD1. CDR3 size: 13 residues. Germline assignment: CDR1 SGHRS and CDR2 YFSETQ. The junction had 2 bases not matched to a gene; V was cut back by 4 bases and J by 6 bases. CDR3 residues: CASSAGQGAEQYF. Here the CDR3 DNA reads TGCGCCAGCAGCGCGGGACAGGGGGCCGAGCAGTACTTC.

This clonotype was counted many times. The rearrangement uses TRBV4-1 and TRBJ2-7, with D uncertain. Between the trimmed V and J ends, which lost 1 base and 1 base, there was a span of 8 bases. Germline CDR1 and CDR2: MGHRA and YSYEKL. The CDR3 consists of 14 residues. As DNA, the CDR3 is TGCGCCAGCAGCCAAGTTCTAGTGTCCTACGAGCAGTACTTC. This sequence encodes CASSQVLVSYEQYF.

There are many counts of this clonotype. CDR3 DNA sequence: TGTGCCAGCCGCGGGGGCAGCTCCTATAATTCACCCCTCCACTTT. Its protein product is CASRGGSSYNSPLHF. This chain links TRBV6-5 with TRBJ1-6, with D possibly TRBD1 on 6 matching bases. CDR1 MNHEY and CDR2 SVGAGI come from the germline V gene. The CDR3 is made up of 15 amino acids. Trimming cost V 8 bases and J 0 bases, with 11 bases left between them.

This clonotype was seen at least ten times. V gene TRBV20-1 combines with J gene TRBJ2-7; TRBD1 or TRBD2 may be the D gene (7 bases each). This CDR3 has 14 residues. Trimming removed 6 bases at V and 4 bases at J, with 19 bases between. Germline CDR1 reads DFQATT; CDR2 reads SNEGSKA (reference sequence). This CDR3 is CSARGASGTYEQYF. Written as DNA, the CDR3 is TGCAGTGCCAGGGGGGCTAGCGGAACATACGAGCAGTACTTC.

This clonotype was observed many times. V is TRBV10-3 and J is TRBJ1-5, with D tentatively TRBD1 (6 bases). The germline CDR1 and CDR2 sequences are ENHRY and SYGVKD. V dropped 0 bases and J dropped 3 bases, with 12 bases sitting between them. This CDR3 region has 16 residues. The DNA for the CDR3 is TGTGCCATCAGTGAGTCCGTTGGACAGCCCAATCAGCCCCAGCATTTT. This translates into CAISESVGQPNQPQHF.

This clonotype was recorded at least ten times. The chain links TRBV4-1 to TRBJ2-1; 8 positions match TRBD1. The CDR3 has 17 amino acids. With 2 bases clipped from V and 5 bases from J, the junction kept 11 bases outside the gene matches. Germline assignment: CDR1 MGHRA and CDR2 YSYEKL. The CDR3 here is CASSQPHRGARHNEQFF. For the CDR3, the DNA is TGCGCCAGCAGCCAACCACACAGGGGGGCGCGTCACAATGAGCAGTTCTTC.

This clonotype was seen many times. V gene TRBV20-1 combines with J gene TRBJ2-7; 12 bases fit TRBD2. Germline lookup yields CDR1 DFQATT and CDR2 SNEGSKA (reference sequence). The CDR3 length is 16 residues. The V and J ends lost 4 bases and 4 bases, in that order; junction bases with no gene match: 11. CDR3 DNA: TGCAGTGCTACACTAGCGGGAGGACAACAAACTTACGAGCAGTACTTC. Translation gives CSATLAGGQQTYEQYF.

This clonotype was detected ten times or more. The chain joins TRBV7-3 to TRBJ2-3; the match to TRBD1 covers 8 bases. This CDR3 is built from 15 residues. V gave up 5 bases and J gave up 0 bases; unmatched junction bases: 4. The germline V gene has CDR1 SGHTA and CDR2 FQGTGA. In nucleotides, the CDR3 is TGTGCCAGCAGCCAACAGGGGGGTAGCACAGATACGCAGTATTTT. Encoded protein: CASSQQGGSTDTQYF. Looking up the rest from reference TRBV7-3 and TRBJ2-3 gives the full variable domain: GAGVSQTPSNKVTEKGKYVELRCDPISGHTALYWYRQSLGQGPEFLIYFQGTGAADDSGLPNDRFFAVRPEGSVSTLKIQRTERGDSAVYLCASSQQGGSTDTQYFGPGTRLTVL.

In this sample, this clonotype turned up many times. This chain connects TRBV3-1 to TRBJ2-5; weak D call: TRBD2 (5 bases). The ends were cut back, 4 bases at V and 10 bases at J, with 22 bases in the middle. The CDR3 length is 15 residues. Germline values: CDR1 LGHDT, CDR2 YNNKEL (reference sequence). CDR3 coding DNA: TGTGCCAGCAGCCCCCGCGCGCGGACTGGTGGGGACCAGTACTTC. It translates to CASSPRARTGGDQYF.

This clonotype was seen at least ten times. The gene calls are TRBV18 and TRBJ2-3, with D possibly TRBD1 on 6 matching bases. The germline gives CDR1 KGHSH, CDR2 LQKENI. The CDR3 spans 17 residues. The germline V and J ends were trimmed by 0 bases and 0 bases, with 13 bases remaining between them. The CDR3 sequence is CASSPPGTLTSTDTQYF. In nucleotides, the CDR3 is TGTGCCAGCTCACCACCCGGGACACTTACTAGCACAGATACGCAGTATTTT.

This clonotype was observed many times. The J gene is TRBJ2-4, the V gene TRBV30, with a weak D call TRBD2 (6 bases). With 3 bases removed from V and 3 bases from J, the gap between germline ends came to 6 bases. This CDR3 comprises 12 residues. Germline V lookup: CDR1 GTSNPN, CDR2 SVGIG (reference sequence). The CDR3 is CAWSGSKNIQYF. The CDR3, as DNA: TGTGCCTGGAGCGGGAGCAAAAACATTCAGTACTTC.

This clonotype was detected ten times or more. Lacking the conserved final phenylalanine or tryptophan, this CDR3 likely reflects a read error. It is unclear where the CDR3 begins or ends on the DNA, so no DNA is shown, and the CDR3 is as TCRdb lists it. The rearrangement joins TRBV12-3 or TRBV12-4 to TRBJ2-1; the DNA was not compared with TRBD1, the D call given in the table. Termini included, the CDR3 measures 11 amino acids. CDR3 sequence reads: CASSRGQVMRY.

This clonotype was seen many times. J is TRBJ1-2 and V is TRBV5-6; the D is unclear. Germline values: CDR1 SGHDT, CDR2 YYEEEE. The germline V and J ends were trimmed by 8 bases and 6 bases, with 20 bases remaining between them. The CDR3 is 14 amino acids. Here the CDR3 reads CASGEPRGRNGYTF. The CDR3 DNA is TGTGCCAGTGGGGAACCTCGCGGTCGAAATGGCTACACCTTC. The full variable domain, completed using reference TRBV5-6 and TRBJ1-2, is DAGVTQSPTHLIKTRGQQVTLRCSPKSGHDTVSWYQQALGQGPQFIFQYYEEEERQRGNFPDRFSGHQFPNYSSELNVNALLLGDSALYLCASGEPRGRNGYTFGSGTRLTVV.